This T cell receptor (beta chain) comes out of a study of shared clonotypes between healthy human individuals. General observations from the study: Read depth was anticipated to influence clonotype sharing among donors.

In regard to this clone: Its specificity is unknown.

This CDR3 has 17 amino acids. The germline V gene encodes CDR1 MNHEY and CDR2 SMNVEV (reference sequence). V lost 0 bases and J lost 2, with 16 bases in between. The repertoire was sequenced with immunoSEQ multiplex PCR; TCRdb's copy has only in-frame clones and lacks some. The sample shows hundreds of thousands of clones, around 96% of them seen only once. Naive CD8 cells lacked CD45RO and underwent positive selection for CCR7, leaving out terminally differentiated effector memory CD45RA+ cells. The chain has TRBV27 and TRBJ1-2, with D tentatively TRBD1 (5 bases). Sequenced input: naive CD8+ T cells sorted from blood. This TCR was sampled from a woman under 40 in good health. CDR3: CASSLSRGGGGNYGYTF. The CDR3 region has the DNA TGTGCCAGCAGTTTATCGAGGGGAGGCGGGGGGAACTATGGCTACACCTTC.